Detailed here is one TCR beta chain. Its antigen has not been determined. Base-call qualities are not available, and no considerably larger clone is one nucleotide away. The library was generated by the immunoSEQ multiplex PCR assay. For the multiplex PCR, a mixture combining 60 forward primers for TCR Vbeta segments and 13 reverse primers for TCR Jbeta segments was used. Amplification of the CDR3 region of rearranged TCR beta genes was performed with a multiplex PCR assay on genomic DNA. The Illumina HiSeq System was used to sequence the amplified TCR beta libraries as 87-base-pair reads. The study's own analysis went as follows. A later analysis counted some 80 million unique TCR beta chains across the 550 to 750 repertoires, and roughly 9.9 million of these chains were shared by at least two donors. Raw reads were error-corrected and collapsed into unique sequences by a nearest-neighbor algorithm in which closely related sequences were merged to remove PCR and sequencing errors. To assign V, D and J gene segments, CDR3 sequences were aligned to IMGT reference sequences. Each retained sequence needed at least a six-nucleotide match to both a V gene segment and a J gene segment. Rearrangements were classified as productive when the CDR3 lacked stop codons and remained in frame with V and J, and all other rearrangements were classified as non-productive. Following IMGT convention, CDR3 was defined as the stretch from the second conserved V-encoded cysteine up to the conserved J-encoded phenylalanine. The earlier analysis of about 620 of the donors excluded sequences that lacked an unambiguous match to a single V gene segment. An earlier analysis of 550 to 650 of the donors classified V segments as functional when productive rearrangements were above 56.7% and as segregating when the standard deviation between donors was above 5%. A statistical classification framework was built to diagnose cytomegalovirus status from the catalog of TCR beta chain sequences. V and J gene assignment, in a later analysis, came from comparing TCR nucleotide sequences with IMGT/GENE-DB human TR gene sequences. The TCRdist pipeline was used in a later analysis to assign CDR3 sequences and most-parsimonious VDJ recombination scenarios. In a later analysis, each TCR beta chain was defined by its CDR3 amino acid sequence together with its V-gene family, and reads without a unique V-gene family were excluded. As a way to deal with suspected cross-contamination and a sequencing artifact, a later analysis dropped more than 500 nucleotide sequences that were highly shared and had low generation probability. For each public chain, a later analysis derived a clonal expansion index from normalized ranks of inferred template counts within each repertoire. In a later analysis, generation probabilities were computed using a VDJ recombination model fitted to out-of-frame rearrangements, and the results were checked against IGoR. In a later analysis, hypergeometric tests were used to score TCR-TCR, TCR-HLA and TCR-CMV co-occurrence, with a repertoire-size bias correction applied to TCR pairs. A later analysis estimated false discovery rates by permuting HLA or CMV assignments 20 times. In a later analysis, co-occurring TCRs were grouped with DBSCAN, and TCRdist sequence similarity was added when clustering was performed within HLA-allele-positive subsets. Repertoires with fewer than 30,000 or more than 120,000 public chains were left out of co-occurrence clustering, as were five repertoires with anomalous nucleotide sharing. Drawn from immuneACCESS, this table holds only the in-frame rearrangements with V and J called that TCRdb kept. Clones are partly lost; checked studies trace under half to an unresolved V gene and leave the rest unexplained. V and J calls and clone size are given by that table; D and trimming were obtained from the DNA. The sample table records roughly 140,000 clones; just under 70% of these occur just once. Of the sample, about 4.5% falls within the top ten clones.

This entry is derived from a study of cytomegalovirus exposure and HLA in healthy donors (TCRdb year 2017). Describing the broader study: In an earlier analysis of some 610 of the donors, around 300 Gb of sequence data and roughly 100 million unique TCR beta sequences from approximately 180 million T cells were reported. The number of typed donors differed by locus: roughly 620-630 for A, B, C, DRB1 and DQB1; approximately 540 for DQA1; fewer than 610 for DPA1; and approximately 450 for DPB1. In addition to the first cohort of hundreds of subjects, a separate validation cohort of 120 different subjects was used. The study aimed to test whether signatures of past pathogen exposure could be identified by cataloging public T cell receptors. Because of strong linkage in the cohort, roughly five DR-DQ haplotypes were treated as single units for association and clustering. Of the approximately 400 genotyped donors, 81% were placed in the genetic ancestry cluster associated with self-reported Caucasian donors. Roughly 300 gigabases of sequencing data and approximately 92 million unique TCR sequences made up an early release that covered several hundred HLA-typed donors. Genome-wide SNP genotypes for about 65% of the roughly 670 donors were used in a later genetic analysis, which treated that subset as a discovery cohort. To predict cytomegalovirus infection status, the study combined high-throughput TCR immunosequencing, statistical association of individual TCRs with disease status, and machine learning. The study used immunosequencing to profile the T cell repertoires of several hundred subjects and linked those repertoires to cytomegalovirus serostatus. Among some 400 genotyped donors of the cohort, an average of roughly 230,000 unique TCR beta nucleotide sequences was sequenced per donor, of which about 20% were non-productive. The later analysis used no new phenotypic data to find candidate immune exposures, relying instead on TCR beta sequences and their occurrence across donors. HLA typing included class I and class II loci at four-digit resolution. An earlier analysis of fewer than 750 of the donors used high-throughput TCR beta sequencing to judge whether each TCR beta V gene segment behaved as functional or pseudogenic. Donor age, sex, ethnicity and CMV serostatus were compiled alongside the repertoire data. Every repertoire in the discovery cohort had been generated on one and the same sequencing platform. A later analysis re-analyzed previously published TCR beta repertoires from hundreds of donors and added high-resolution HLA genotyping to study TCR occurrence patterns.

Results and caveats for the whole study, not just this receptor: Some IMGT-functional V segments, including TRBV6-2 and TRBV6-3, could not be distinguished by the 87-base-pair reads and were therefore excluded. Specific HLA alleles were associated with roughly 16,000 TCR beta sequences at a false discovery rate of 0.05 in a later analysis. A further reported finding was that TCR beta sequences accurately predicted the HLA-A and HLA-B alleles for most subjects in the first cohort. In vitro tests confirmed that a few of the cytomegalovirus-associated TCR beta chains recognize cytomegalovirus antigens. The classifier was reported to diagnose cytomegalovirus status with high specificity and sensitivity in both the original and validation cohorts. When HLA alleles, especially DR and DQ, strongly co-occurred, TCR associations were difficult to assign to individual alleles. The only immune exposure information available for the cohort was CMV serostatus. Roughly uniform sequencing depth across donors was assumed in presence/absence analyses, although this assumption may not hold. According to a later analysis, parvovirus B19, influenza, CMV and Epstein-Barr virus appeared linked to several top co-occurrence clusters. While some public TCRs were present in many individuals, most TCR sequences turned up only very rarely across donors. An earlier analysis of roughly 570 of the donors showed that most TCR beta V segments appeared in productive rearrangements either about 87% or about 30% of the time, which broadly matched IMGT annotations. In a later genetic analysis, a missense DCLRE1C variant was associated with V-gene and J-gene trimming of TCR beta chains, and the association was replicated in an independent cohort. According to a later analysis, most CMV-associated TCR beta chains appeared to be HLA-restricted, and the HLA associations seemed to be driven largely by CMV exposure. Compared with the approximately 670-donor mean, donors in an Asian-associated ancestry cluster had fewer N-insertions in productive TCRs, according to a later genetic analysis. In the study, 164 TCR beta chains were listed as associated with cytomegalovirus. Because HLA typing was missing for some donors at each locus, association tests included only the typed subset. A cluster of highly shared sequence variants was judged likely to represent a technical artifact of the sequencing pipeline. In a later analysis, HLA-associated TCR beta chains were found to be more clonally expanded and to have lower generation probabilities than equally common non-associated chains. Linkage disequilibrium might explain the correlated functional status among segregating V segments, but an unknown experimental factor could not be ruled out. Because counts were too low, 15 to 20 rarely observed V segments, including chromosome 9 orphons, were left out of the earlier analysis of a few hundred of the donors. The authors suggested that the approach could potentially be generalized to other disease states and immunological phenotypes. Only TCR beta chains were sequenced in this cohort, and the absence of alpha or paired-chain data limited detectable features. According to a later analysis, TCR association rates differed among HLA loci, with DRB1 alleles showing the most associated TCRs and HLA-C alleles showing the fewest.

CDR1 is given as MDHEN and CDR2 as SYDVKM, both from the germline V gene. Unmatched junction bases come to 4, with V trimmed by 6 bases and J by 3 bases. Including the terminal cysteine and phenylalanine, the CDR3 comprises 13 residues. The CDR3 DNA has 39 bases and is translated from base 1. The cohort consisted of 666 healthy bone marrow donors. All cohort members were sampled while nominally healthy, although unrecorded immune exposures were likely present. The donor tested CMV seronegative and was one of the 352 seronegative cohort members. A peripheral blood sample was collected from each donor, and TCR beta sequencing was performed on peripheral blood mononuclear cells. The Qiagen DNeasy Blood Extraction Kit was used to extract genomic DNA from the blood cell samples.

Sequencing was performed on PBMCs. The clonotype was recovered from a man between 60 and 75 years old in good health and CMV-seronegative. In this chain, TRBV28 is recombined with TRBJ1-1, with 7 bases matching TRBD1. CDR3 reads: CASRTTGDTEAFF. The sequence in DNA is TGTGCCAGCAGGACCACAGGGGACACTGAAGCTTTCTTT.